This T cell receptor beta chain was sequenced in a study of T-cell memory formation after mild COVID-19. Whole-study context: Across donors, TCR clusters were largely donor specific.

MiXCR, applied by TCRdb to the 5' RACE reads, yields one record per CDR3 protein. This sample carries about 150,000 distinct CDR3 sequences, 10% to 15% of them seen once, and the ten largest clones take approximately 3.4%. Findings of the study overall: Pre-infection memory harbored some responding clones, suggesting cross-reactive memory joined.

On this clonotype: Its antigen remains unknown.

The sequence was collected from a young man who had mild COVID-19 (a few samples of this study predate the infection). Cell type and time point are not known. Input material: PBMCs or a T cell subset sorted from them (not recorded which).

The CDR3 reads CSVGGGDTQYF. CDR3 coding DNA: TGCAGCGTGGGAGGGGGAGATACGCAGTATTTT. The chain is built from TRBV29-1 and TRBJ2-3, with D possibly TRBD2 on 7 matching bases. The CDR3 has 11 amino acids. Germline CDR1 SQVTM, CDR2 ANQGSEA. Trimming cost V 6 bases and J 5 bases, with 9 bases left between them.